These 6 T cell receptor beta chains were sequenced from one sample in a study of T cells in localized non-small cell lung cancer. TCRdb keeps only in-frame clones here, not all; method: immunoSEQ multiplex PCR. This table has about 75,000 clones, around 81% appearing once. The sequences come from peripheral blood, collected before any cancer treatment. Receptors originate from a female donor of 60 years or more with stage I lung adenocarcinoma.

This clone was seen only once. The CDR3 sequence is CASSPGQFAYEQYF. For the CDR3, the DNA is TGTGCCAGCAGTCCGGGACAGTTCGCCTACGAGCAGTACTTC. The chain recombines TRBV28 with TRBJ2-7; 7 bases line up with TRBD1. The CDR3 spans 14 residues. V trimming: 5 bases; J trimming: 2 bases; junction bases outside the gene matches: 6. Germline V lookup: CDR1 MDHEN, CDR2 SYDVKM.

This chain links TRBV18 with TRBJ1-1; 11 positions match TRBD1. CDR3 length: 16 amino acids. Germline V gene data show CDR1 as KGHSH and CDR2 as LQKENI. Trimming took 3 bases from V and 3 from J; bases not matched to a gene: 6. The CDR3 DNA follows: TGTGCCAGCTCACCCGGACAGGGGGCTGAGGACACTGAAGCTTTCTTT. Translation gives CASSPGQGAEDTEAFF. The complete variable domain, with remaining parts taken from reference TRBV18 and TRBJ1-1, reads NAGVMQNPRHLVRRRGQEARLRCSPMKGHSHVYWYRQLPEEGLKFMVYLQKENIIDESGMPKERFSAEFPKEGPSILRIQQVVRGDSAAYFCASSPGQGAEDTEAFFGQGTRLTVV.

The chain links TRBV9 to TRBJ1-1, with D maybe TRBD1 (5 bases). The CDR3 has 13 amino acids. CDR1 and CDR2 (germline): SGDLS, YYNGEE. Trimming removed 2 bases at V and 7 bases at J, with 12 bases between. The CDR3 loop is CASSVGTASEAFF. The CDR3 DNA reads TGTGCCAGCAGCGTTGGGACGGCGAGTGAAGCTTTCTTT.

The CDR3 coding sequence is TGTGCCAGCAGCAGACTTTTGAACACTGAAGCTTTCTTT. It encodes CASSRLLNTEAFF. V gene TRBV4-2 combines with J gene TRBJ1-1; D is unclear. CDR3 length equals 13 residues. V lost 5 bases and J lost 0, with 7 bases in between. From germline, CDR1 is LGHNA and CDR2 YNFKEQ.

This chain links TRBV29-1 with TRBJ1-1; D gene unclear. The CDR3 covers 14 residues. Trimming pared 6 bases from V and 4 bases from J, leaving 18 bases between. The germline V gene has CDR1 SQVTM and CDR2 ANQGSEA. CDR3 nucleotide sequence: TGCAGCGTCGCGGGAGGAGTAATATCCACTGAAGCTTTCTTT. Translating gives CSVAGGVISTEAFF.

The J gene is TRBJ2-1, the V gene TRBV28; D may be TRBD1 (6 bases). There are 16 residues in the CDR3. Trimming took 11 bases from V and 0 from J, leaving 20 bases between them. CDR1 and CDR2 from the germline V gene are MDHEN and SYDVKM. CDR3 sequence reads: CAGDQGHPSSYNEQFF. The CDR3 nucleotides are TGTGCCGGCGATCAGGGACATCCGAGCTCCTACAATGAGCAGTTCTTC.